Described below is a single T cell receptor (beta chain) sequence and its context. The target of this receptor is not known. This sample was taken from a study of monozygotic twins with inflammatory bowel disease (dated by TCRdb to between 2019 and 2020). Notes on the research overall: A total of roughly 28 monozygotic twin pairs were included in the full study, comprising nine German pairs (four IBD-concordant, five IBD-discordant) and 19 IBD-discordant Danish pairs. Within discordant pairs, disease-associated traits were sought mainly by comparing IBD patients with their genetically identical healthy co-twins. Each individual had, on average, about 151 000 unique TCRalpha sequences and 181 000 unique TCRbeta sequences available for analysis. Overall study results and their limits: No single strong signal or clonotype linked to IBD turned up in the results, so the idea that one exists was not supported. Differing immunosuppressive treatments among patients may have added background noise and inter-individual variability to the repertoires. Fewer clonotypes were shared with other individuals by IBD patients than by healthy twins, most markedly in patients showing signs of disease activity. Measured by the inverse Simpson index, TCRbeta repertoire diversity was lower in IBD patients than in their healthy co-twins. Repertoire similarity did not differ between concordant and discordant twins, possibly due to limited statistical power. Different T cell subtypes could not be distinguished in the analysis.

The germline V gene yields SGHRS for CDR1 and YFSETQ for CDR2. Taken from cysteine to phenylalanine, the CDR3 has 14 residues. No DNA is recorded. An approximately 2.5 ml peripheral blood sample was drawn into PAXgene tubes per donor and stored at -80°C. Without any T cell sorting, total RNA was extracted from whole blood using the PAXgene blood miRNA kit on an automated QIAcube. Peripheral blood from monozygotic twin pairs concordant or discordant for inflammatory bowel disease was subjected to deep TCRalpha and TCRbeta repertoire profiling with unique molecular barcoding. For every twin pair, smoking habits were documented, and each individual was categorised as a current, former or never smoker. Library preparation used 5' RACE. For each TCR library, approximately 3,700 ng of total RNA was used. For each sample, cDNA synthesis with SMARTScribe reverse transcriptase was split into eight separate reactions. During cDNA synthesis, template switching was used to introduce unique molecular identifiers that contained a 6-nucleotide sample barcode. TCRalpha and TCRbeta cDNA was amplified in two nested PCRs of about 16 and 10 cycles, and bead purification was carried out after each PCR. Before amplification, cDNA was treated with uracil DNA-glycosylase and purified using the QIAquick PCR purification kit. The second PCR added Illumina TruSeq-compatible adapters along with sample-specific barcodes. Library quality and concentration were assessed using TapeStation and Qubit, and about 5 ng of each library was pooled. Pooled libraries were sequenced on an Illumina HiSeq2500 single-index Rapid Run with 2 x 100 bp reads and custom sequencing primers. Concerning the study's data processing: UMI-based consensus assembly with MiGEC version 1.2.6 was used to correct PCR and sequencing errors. MiXCR version 2.1.1 handled V(D)J alignment, clonotype assembly and CDR3 extraction. To normalise gene usage, clonotype sharing and MAIT/NKT TCR abundance, the top 1000, 10 000 and 20 000 clonotypes in each sample were analysed. Diversity was computed as the inverse Simpson index with the vegan R package after downsampling to 27 000 UMIs. Paired Mann-Whitney U tests on discordant twin pairs were used, with Benjamini-Hochberg multiple-testing correction. The reads were reprocessed in TCRdb, with one entry per CDR3 protein sequence and no accompanying DNA. TCRdb, rather than the study authors, made the V and J calls. The record for this sample contains about 450,000 distinct CDR3 sequences. The ten top clones hold 2% to 3% of the sample.

The sample comprised blood. The V and J segments used are TRBV5-1 and TRBJ2-2. The TCR comes from a human donor with ulcerative colitis or Crohn's disease, or a healthy co-twin of an affected twin (not recorded which). The CDR3 loop reads CASSSDQNTGELFF.